This T cell receptor (beta chain) was captured in a study of blood T cells in healthy people across ages. Study-wide results and caveats: Getting older went along with TCR beta diversity per million T cells dropping roughly linearly.

The authors ran a second PCR of 7 to 11 cycles using a sample-barcoded 5' primer and a J-beta primer mix. The template-switch adaptor was a 5' adaptor with 12 random nucleotides. It tagged each cDNA molecule. TCRdb re-derived calls from the 5' RACE reads in MiXCR, one entry per CDR3 protein. The sample lists 1.5 million to 2 million distinct CDR3 sequences, roughly 52% occurring once. To note about this clonotype: Antigen unknown.

The V and J ends lost 1 base and 2 bases respectively, with 20 bases between them. The germline CDR1 and CDR2 sequences are SGHTA and FQGNSA. The CDR3 extends over 18 amino acids. The authors extracted at least 5.5 micrograms of total RNA per sample. This chain joins TRBV7-2 and TRBJ1-2; D unresolved. The receptor's source is a woman in her forties in good health. Specimen: blood. The CDR3 sequence: CASSLGAVGGQANYGYTF. The CDR3 bases are TGTGCCAGCAGCTTAGGTGCAGTAGGAGGGCAGGCAAACTATGGCTACACCTTC.